These 14 T cell receptor beta chains came from one sample sequenced in a study of T-cell reconstitution after alpha-beta-depleted transplantation in children. Preparing the TCRbeta library involved the use of unique molecular identifiers. From the PCR reads, TCRdb called clonotypes with MiXCR, one entry per CDR3 protein. The sample shows around 420,000 distinct CDR3 sequences, around 15% of them seen only once. The input for sequencing was PBMCs, mostly from graft donor cells, taken 360 days after TCRalphabeta/CD19-depleted stem cell transplant. The receptors were sampled from a boy under three years old who had a stem cell transplant for Wiskott-Aldrich syndrome, so the T cells may come from the graft donor.

The V and J genes are TRBV5-4 and TRBJ2-7; D assignment may be TRBD1 or TRBD2 (6 bases each). Trimming removed 5 bases from V and 3 bases from J, with 12 bases in between. The V gene's germline CDR1 is SGHNT and CDR2 YYREEE (reference sequence). This CDR3 is 13 amino acids long. Here the CDR3 reads CASSRLGGYEQYF. The DNA for the CDR3 is TGTGCCAGCAGTCGACTAGGGGGCTACGAGCAGTACTTC.

This chain connects TRBV11-1 to TRBJ2-2; D possibly corresponds to TRBD2 (6 bases). CDR3 length: 18 residues. Germline V gene lookup returns CDR1 SGHAT and CDR2 FQDESV (reference sequence). V gave up 1 base and J gave up 6 bases, with 21 bases separating them. CDR3 in amino acids: CASSLGPWSGGTAGELFF. CDR3 DNA sequence: TGTGCCAGCAGCTTAGGGCCCTGGTCTGGCGGGACGGCCGGGGAGCTGTTTTTT. The full variable domain, rest sourced from reference TRBV11-1 and TRBJ2-2, is EAEVAQSPRYKITEKSQAVAFWCDPISGHATLYWYRQILGQGPELLVQFQDESVVDDSQLPKDRFSAERLKGVDSTLKIQPAELGDSAMYLCASSLGPWSGGTAGELFFGEGSRLTVL.

There are many counts of this clonotype. The J gene is TRBJ2-5, the V gene TRBV12-3 or TRBV12-4, with 12 nucleotides matching TRBD2. The CDR3 has 15 residues. V shed 6 bases, J shed 4 bases, and the junction held 6 bases outside the gene matches. The DNA for the CDR3 is TGTGCCAGCAGCCCGACTAGCGGGAGAGCAGAGACCCAGTACTTC. Amino acid sequence: CASSPTSGRAETQYF.

This clonotype has a handful of counts. The chain carries TRBV6-6 and TRBJ2-7; D is uncertain. In germline, CDR1 is MNHNY, CDR2 SVGAGI (reference sequence). Trimming took 0 bases from V and 3 from J, leaving 3 bases between them. The CDR3 spans 12 residues. In DNA, the CDR3 is TGTGCCAGCAGTTACTCTGTCTACGAGCAGTACTTC. Translated, it gives CASSYSVYEQYF.

This clonotype was observed a few times. The V gene is TRBV2, the J gene TRBJ2-7; no clear D. This CDR3 is 12 amino acids long. CDR1 and CDR2 (germline): SNHLY, FYNNEI. Trimming left V 4 bases short and J 7 bases short, with 11 bases between. As DNA, the CDR3 is TGTGCCAGCAGTGGGAACAGCTGGGAGCAGTACTTC. As protein: CASSGNSWEQYF. The whole variable domain, remainder taken from reference TRBV2 and TRBJ2-7, is EPEVTQTPSHQVTQMGQEVILRCVPISNHLYFYWYRQILGQKVEFLVSFYNNEISEKSEIFDDQFSVERPDGSNFTLKIRSTKLEDSAMYFCASSGNSWEQYFGPGTRLTVT.

This clonotype was counted between two and nine times. The chain joins TRBV5-1 to TRBJ2-3; 9 bases are a match to TRBD1. The V gene end was trimmed by 4 bases and the J gene end by 2 bases; junction bases not matched to a gene: 8. CDR3 length equals 16 residues. The germline gives CDR1 SGHRS, CDR2 YFSETQ. CDR3: CASSPRTGAYTDTQYF. The CDR3 DNA sequence: TGCGCCAGCAGCCCCCGGACAGGGGCCTACACAGATACGCAGTATTTT.

The CDR3 region has the DNA TGTGCCAGCTCCGAAGGAGGACTAGCCAAAAACATTCAGTACTTC. It is translated as CASSEGGLAKNIQYF. This rearrangement joins TRBV18 to TRBJ2-4, with D tentatively TRBD2 (5 bases). Germline values: CDR1 KGHSH, CDR2 LQKENI. V lost 6 bases and J lost 0, with 12 bases in between. CDR3 length equals 15 residues.

There are a few counts of this clonotype. The genes are TRBV28 and TRBJ1-6, with 9 bases fitting TRBD1. The CDR3 covers 19 residues. The V gene end was trimmed by 6 bases and the J gene end by 4 bases; junction bases not matched to a gene: 16. Germline loops: CDR1 MDHEN, CDR2 SYDVKM. The CDR3 is CASSALRGTGLLYNSPLHF. CDR3 DNA sequence: TGTGCCAGCAGCGCCCTTAGGGGGACAGGGCTACTTTATAATTCACCCCTCCACTTT.

In this sample, this clonotype turned up a few times. The DNA for the CDR3 is TGTGCCAGCTCACCAAATCGACTAGCGGGAGTGCGTTCCTACAATGAGCAGTTCTTC. Amino acid sequence: CASSPNRLAGVRSYNEQFF. The chain uses TRBV18 and TRBJ2-1; TRBD2 matches 12 bases. Germline V gene lookup returns CDR1 KGHSH and CDR2 LQKENI. This CDR3 comprises 19 residues. Trimming took 2 bases from V and 1 from J; bases not matched to a gene: 9.

This clonotype was seen many times. V gene TRBV5-1 combines with J gene TRBJ2-2; D gene uncertain. The CDR3 runs to 13 residues. V was pared by 2 bases and J by 5 bases, with 7 bases between. Germline values: CDR1 SGHRS, CDR2 YFSETQ. CDR3 sequence (DNA): TGCGCCAGCAGCTTCATGGAAACCGGGGAGCTGTTTTTT. This encodes CASSFMETGELFF.

The chain has TRBV29-1 and TRBJ1-2; no clear D. V dropped 3 bases and J dropped 1 base, with 0 bases sitting between them. The V gene's germline CDR1 is SQVTM and CDR2 ANQGSEA. The CDR3 length is 10 residues. CDR3 loop: CSVDNYGYTF. DNA of the CDR3: TGCAGCGTTGATAACTATGGCTACACCTTC.

The table lists this clonotype with many counts. The rearrangement links TRBV10-3 to TRBJ2-5; 8 bases agree with TRBD2. Per germline, CDR1 ENHRY and CDR2 SYGVKD. The V and J ends lost 6 bases and 4 bases, in that order; junction bases with no gene match: 4. This CDR3 has 13 residues. The CDR3 region is CAIRRTSGETQYF. The CDR3 bases are TGTGCCATCAGGAGAACTAGCGGAGAGACCCAGTACTTC.

In its sample, this clonotype was seen a few times. The V gene is TRBV20-1, the J gene TRBJ1-2; 9 positions match TRBD1. The junction had 5 bases not matched to a gene; V was cut back by 5 bases and J by 1 base. The CDR3 is made up of 14 amino acids. CDR1 DFQATT and CDR2 SNEGSKA come from the germline V gene (reference sequence). Here the CDR3 DNA reads TGCAGTGCTTTCCGGGACAGGGATAACTATGGCTACACCTTC. Translating gives CSAFRDRDNYGYTF.

This rearrangement joins TRBV5-1 to TRBJ1-2, with D possibly TRBD1 on 6 matching bases. This CDR3 contains 16 residues. Germline V lookup: CDR1 SGHRS, CDR2 YFSETQ. Deletions cut 4 bases from V and 0 bases from J, with 16 bases between. CDR3 in DNA: TGCGCCAGCAGCCCATCTAGGGACACAACTAACTATGGCTACACCTTC. Amino acid sequence: CASSPSRDTTNYGYTF.